The subject of this entry is one TCR beta chain. Which antigen it targets is not known. No base quality values were provided; no much bigger clone lies one nucleotide off. The data derive from a study of PD-1 and CTLA-4 blockade in melanoma (dated by TCRdb to the early 2020s). Regarding the research as a whole: The study compared how PD-1 blockade and CTLA-4 blockade affected the melanoma-reactive CD8 T cell response in patients with melanoma.

The library was generated by the immunoSEQ multiplex PCR assay. TCRdb obtained this table from immuneACCESS and retained in-frame rearrangements with V and J assigned. These tables miss some clones; where compared with another copy, unresolved V genes account for less than half of the shortfall, and the remainder is unexplained. Present in this sample are about 31,000 clones, 91% of which were seen just once. The ten largest clones represent roughly 8.6% of the sample. The CDR3 numbers 13 residues from cysteine through phenylalanine. The only DNA kept is the CDR3, 39 bases in frame from the first base. The V and J ends are trimmed by 3 bases and 10 bases, leaving 12 bases between them. The germline V gene yields KGHDR for CDR1 and SFDVKD for CDR2.

The sequence came from a human donor with melanoma. This sample comprised CD8+ T cells from peripheral blood, obtained from a patient given anti-PD-1 treatment. The chain is made from TRBV24-1 and TRBJ2-1, with TRBD2 tentatively as D gene (5 bases match). The CDR3: CATSDRTAPEQFF. The nucleotide sequence reads TGTGCCACCAGTGATCGGACTGCCCCAGAGCAGTTCTTC.